This is a list of T cell receptor beta chains from one sample in a study of cytomegalovirus exposure and HLA in healthy donors. TCRdb keeps only in-frame clones here, not all; method: immunoSEQ multiplex PCR. The sample lists 140,000 or so clones, 76% occurring once. The sample consisted of PBMCs. All receptors come from a woman in her 40s in good health and CMV-seronegative. Each CDR3 is given with its conserved first and last residue. D genes are given only for firm matches. Clone sizes are given selectively: once, few, many, or a class where the clone is expanded.

d_call: .; clone_size: .; j_call: TRBJ1-5; v_call: TRBV6-5; cdr3_nt: TGTGCCAGCAGCCCCCGCGAGGGCGGCAATCAGCCCCAGCATTTT; cdr3_aa: CASSPREGGNQPQHF
d_call: TRBD1; clone_size: .; j_call: TRBJ1-2; v_call: TRBV30; cdr3_nt: TGTGCCTGTCCCCAGGGGGCATATGGCTACACCTTC; cdr3_aa: CACPQGAYGYTF
d_call: .; clone_size: .; j_call: TRBJ1-5; v_call: TRBV4-1; cdr3_nt: TGCGCCAGCAGCCACAGGGGTGGTCAGCCCCAGCATTTT; cdr3_aa: CASSHRGGQPQHF
d_call: TRBD1; clone_size: .; j_call: TRBJ2-7; v_call: TRBV27; cdr3_nt: TGTGCCAGCAGTCACTGGACAGGACGTAACTCCTACGAGCAGTACTTC; cdr3_aa: CASSHWTGRNSYEQYF
d_call: .; clone_size: .; j_call: TRBJ2-2; v_call: TRBV15; cdr3_nt: TGTGCCACCAGCAGAGATCGGTGGGCGGGCGGGGAGCTGTTTTTT; cdr3_aa: CATSRDRWAGGELFF
d_call: .; clone_size: .; j_call: TRBJ2-2; v_call: TRBV12-5; cdr3_nt: TGTGCTAGTGGCCTGGACACGTACACCGGGGAGCTGTTTTTT; cdr3_aa: CASGLDTYTGELFF
d_call: .; clone_size: .; j_call: TRBJ2-5; v_call: TRBV29-1; cdr3_nt: TGCAGCGTTGAAGAGAGTGAAGAGACCCAGTACTTC; cdr3_aa: CSVEESEETQYF
d_call: .; clone_size: few; j_call: TRBJ1-4; v_call: TRBV27; cdr3_nt: TGTGCCAGCAGCCGTGACAGTCCGACAACTAATGAAAAACTGTTTTTT; cdr3_aa: CASSRDSPTTNEKLFF
d_call: .; clone_size: .; j_call: TRBJ1-5; v_call: TRBV2; cdr3_nt: TGTGCCAGCAACTTGTTACCCAATCAGCCCCAGCATTTT; cdr3_aa: CASNLLPNQPQHF
d_call: .; clone_size: .; j_call: TRBJ1-5; v_call: TRBV7-8; cdr3_nt: TGTGCCAGCAGCTTAAACCGGGGTAGCAATCAGCCCCAGCATTTT; cdr3_aa: CASSLNRGSNQPQHF
d_call: TRBD1; clone_size: .; j_call: TRBJ2-1; v_call: TRBV19; cdr3_nt: TGTGCCAGTAGCCAACGGACAGGGGGCCTATCCTACAATGAGCAGTTCTTC; cdr3_aa: CASSQRTGGLSYNEQFF
d_call: .; clone_size: .; j_call: TRBJ2-1; v_call: TRBV7-6; cdr3_nt: TGTGCCAGCAGCTCCCCCCGGACTACCGGAGGGGAGAATGAGCAGTTCTTC; cdr3_aa: CASSSPRTTGGENEQFF
d_call: .; clone_size: once; j_call: TRBJ1-2; v_call: TRBV5-1; cdr3_nt: TGCGCCAGCAGGACGAACCGGGACACACCCTATGGCTACACCTTC; cdr3_aa: CASRTNRDTPYGYTF
d_call: .; clone_size: .; j_call: TRBJ2-7; v_call: TRBV27; cdr3_nt: TGTGCCAGCAGTTTATACCCAGGCTACGAGCAGTACTTC; cdr3_aa: CASSLYPGYEQYF
d_call: .; clone_size: .; j_call: TRBJ1-6; v_call: TRBV7-9; cdr3_nt: TGTGCCAGCAGCTTACTACCAACCTATTCACCCCTCCACTTT; cdr3_aa: CASSLLPTYSPLHF
d_call: .; clone_size: .; j_call: TRBJ2-7; v_call: TRBV4-1; cdr3_nt: TGTGCCAGCAGCCAAGATTCGGCTAGCAGCTACGAGCAGTACTTC; cdr3_aa: CASSQDSASSYEQYF
d_call: TRBD1; clone_size: .; j_call: TRBJ2-2; v_call: TRBV7-7; cdr3_nt: TGTGCCAGCAGCTCCGGGACAGGACGGTCCGGGGAGCTGTTTTTT; cdr3_aa: CASSSGTGRSGELFF
d_call: TRBD1; clone_size: .; j_call: TRBJ2-1; v_call: TRBV7-6; cdr3_nt: TGTGCCAGCAGCTTGGACAGGGGTTGGGATGAGCAGTTCTTC; cdr3_aa: CASSLDRGWDEQFF
d_call: .; clone_size: .; j_call: TRBJ2-1; v_call: TRBV19; cdr3_nt: TGTGCCAGTAGTATCTTCACAGGGGGGGGTATCTACAATGAGCAGTTCTTC; cdr3_aa: CASSIFTGGGIYNEQFF
d_call: .; clone_size: .; j_call: TRBJ1-4; v_call: TRBV5-1; cdr3_nt: TGCGCCAGCAGCCCGCGGGCCGTCAATGAAAAACTGTTTTTT; cdr3_aa: CASSPRAVNEKLFF
d_call: .; clone_size: few; j_call: TRBJ2-5; v_call: TRBV4-1; cdr3_nt: TGCGCCAGCAGTAACAGGGAACTGGAGACCCAGTACTTC; cdr3_aa: CASSNRELETQYF
d_call: .; clone_size: few; j_call: TRBJ2-5; v_call: TRBV6-5; cdr3_nt: TGTGCCAGCAGGACAGTGACTCAAGAGACCCAGTACTTC; cdr3_aa: CASRTVTQETQYF
d_call: TRBD1; clone_size: .; j_call: TRBJ2-1; v_call: TRBV27; cdr3_nt: TGTGCCAGCAGGGACAGGGCGTACAATGAGCAGTTCTTC; cdr3_aa: CASRDRAYNEQFF
d_call: TRBD1; clone_size: .; j_call: TRBJ2-7; v_call: TRBV10-2; cdr3_nt: TGCGCCAGCAGTGAGGACAGGGGAGGCCACGAGCAGTACTTC; cdr3_aa: CASSEDRGGHEQYF
d_call: TRBD1; clone_size: .; j_call: TRBJ2-2; v_call: TRBV19; cdr3_nt: TGTGCCACCGGGAGACAGGGGGTAGGAAGAGCCGGGGAGCTGTTTTTT; cdr3_aa: CATGRQGVGRAGELFF
d_call: TRBD1; clone_size: .; j_call: TRBJ1-1; v_call: TRBV14; cdr3_nt: TGTGCCAGCAGCCATTGGGTAAAGGGGGCGCGCGGCACTGAAGCTTTCTTT; cdr3_aa: CASSHWVKGARGTEAFF
d_call: .; clone_size: .; j_call: TRBJ2-2; v_call: TRBV5-4; cdr3_nt: TGTGCCAGCAGCTTGGGGATCTCGAGGACCGGGGAGCTGTTTTTT; cdr3_aa: CASSLGISRTGELFF
d_call: .; clone_size: .; j_call: TRBJ2-3; v_call: TRBV5-6; cdr3_nt: TGTGCCAGCAGCTCCGGGACTAGCACAGATACGCAGTATTTT; cdr3_aa: CASSSGTSTDTQYF
d_call: .; clone_size: .; j_call: TRBJ1-3; v_call: TRBV28; cdr3_nt: TGTGCCAGCAGTCCCCCCGGCCCCTACGGCGGTTCTGGAAACACCATATATTTT; cdr3_aa: CASSPPGPYGGSGNTIYF